Below are 6 T cell receptor beta chains sequenced from a single sample in a study of cytomegalovirus exposure and HLA in healthy donors. 13 Jbeta primers and 60 Vbeta primers were used for the PCR. Using immunoSEQ multiplex PCR, the repertoire was profiled, and TCRdb retains in-frame clones only, with some absent. Here the sample spans some 120,000 clones, around 74% being singletons. Sequences were obtained from PBMCs. Every receptor here comes from a woman aged 50 to 65 in good health and CMV-seropositive.

As to this clone: One end of the junction does not line up with germline, which may come from a read error. The rearrangement joins TRBV11-3 to TRBJ2-3, with TRBD1 matching 7 bases. There are 12 residues in the CDR3. The germline V gene has CDR1 SGHNT and CDR2 YENEEA. This CDR3 is CASSPAGTALTF. The CDR3 DNA sequence: TGTGCCAGCAGCCCGGCCGGGACAGCTTTGACTTTT.

This chain uses TRBV6-5 with TRBJ1-2, with D uncertain. Trimming took 7 bases from V and 4 from J, leaving 13 bases between them. The length of the CDR3 is 13 residues. The germline V gene encodes CDR1 MNHEY and CDR2 SVGAGI. This CDR3 reads CASIRSSSYGYTF. The CDR3 bases are TGTGCCAGCATCCGATCTAGCTCCTATGGCTACACCTTC.

The rearrangement links TRBV5-1 to TRBJ1-2; TRBD1 is a possible D gene (5 bases). This CDR3 is 14 amino acids long. V lost 0 bases and J lost 7, with 13 bases in between. From germline, CDR1 is SGHRS and CDR2 YFSETQ. The CDR3 region is CASSLEGQGGGYTF. The CDR3 nucleotides read TGCGCCAGCAGCTTGGAGGGGCAAGGTGGTGGCTACACCTTC. The complete variable domain, with remaining parts taken from reference TRBV5-1 and TRBJ1-2, reads KAGVTQTPRYLIKTRGQQVTLSCSPISGHRSVSWYQQTPGQGLQFLFEYFSETQRNKGNFPGRFSGRQFSNSRSEMNVSTLELGDSALYLCASSLEGQGGGYTFGSGTRLTVV.

This clone was detected a few times. The CDR3 coding sequence is TGCGCCAGCAGCAAGGGGGACAGCTCCTACGAGCAGTACTTC. Translating gives CASSKGDSSYEQYF. The chain combines TRBV4-1 with TRBJ2-7, with 7 nucleotides matching TRBD1. Trimming at V came to 5 bases and at J to 0 bases, leaving 4 bases not matched to a gene. The CDR3 length is 14 residues. CDR1 MGHRA and CDR2 YSYEKL come from the germline V gene.

This chain connects TRBV7-6 to TRBJ2-3; 8 positions agree with TRBD2. Germline CDR1 is SGHVS and CDR2 is FNYEAQ. The ends lost 2 bases at V and 4 bases at J; junction bases unmatched: 14. The CDR3 spans 18 residues. The CDR3 bases are TGTGCCAGCAGCTTAATAGGGACTAGGGCGGGTATCGCAGATACGCAGTATTTT. Residues: CASSLIGTRAGIADTQYF.

The genes are TRBV5-8 and TRBJ2-5, with 11 bases identical to TRBD2. From germline, CDR1 is SGHTS and CDR2 YDEGEE. Losses at the gene ends were 6 bases for V and 4 bases for J; bases not matched to a gene: 20. This CDR3 has 19 amino acids. CDR3 amino acids: CASTPQRGTSGGRGETQYF. CDR3 in DNA: TGTGCCAGCACCCCGCAGAGGGGAACTAGCGGGGGAAGAGGAGAGACCCAGTACTTC.